The 7 T cell receptor beta chains given below trace back to one sample, sequenced in a study of blood T cell repertoires in COVID-19. TCRdb's copy holds only in-frame clones and misses some; the assay was immunoSEQ multiplex PCR. This table has tens of thousands of clones, around 90% appearing once. The sequenced sample was peripheral blood. The receptors originated from a man aged 50 to 60 with acute or convalescent COVID-19.

The chain combines TRBV28 with TRBJ1-5; D is uncertain. This CDR3 spans 16 amino acids. V shed 4 bases and J shed 3 bases, with 16 bases lying between them. Germline values: CDR1 MDHEN, CDR2 SYDVKM. The CDR3 protein is CASSSLWREVNQPQHF. Written as DNA, the CDR3 is TGTGCCAGCAGTTCCCTTTGGAGGGAGGTCAATCAGCCCCAGCATTTT. Full variable domain (missing parts from reference TRBV28 and TRBJ1-5): DVKVTQSSRYLVKRTGEKVFLECVQDMDHENMFWYRQDPGLGLRLIYFSYDVKMKEKGDIPEGYSVSREKKERFSLILESASTNQTSMYLCASSSLWREVNQPQHFGDGTRLSIL.

CDR3 nucleotide sequence: TGTGCCAGCTCACCTCCGACAGTCACAGATACGCAGTATTTT. Amino acid sequence: CASSPPTVTDTQYF. The rearrangement uses TRBV18 and TRBJ2-3, with D perhaps matching TRBD1 (5 bases). The CDR3 contains 14 residues. The V end was cut by 3 bases, the J end by 2 bases, with 9 bases between. Germline V gives CDR1 KGHSH, CDR2 LQKENI.

This clone was counted once. This chain joins TRBV4-1 and TRBJ2-3; 8 positions match TRBD2. The CDR3 runs to 16 residues. Germline V CDR1 and CDR2: MGHRA, YSYEKL. After removal of 8 bases from V and 4 bases from J, the junction contained 14 bases not matched to a gene. CDR3 bases: TGCGCCAGCCACACCACCTTACGCGGGGGGTCAGATACGCAGTATTTT. Translation gives CASHTTLRGGSDTQYF.

V usage is TRBV5-6 and J usage is TRBJ1-5, with TRBD1 as a possible D gene (6 bases). V was shortened by 0 bases and J by 6 bases, with 13 bases between the two germline ends. Germline lookup yields CDR1 SGHDT and CDR2 YYEEEE. CDR3 length equals 15 residues. CDR3 bases: TGTGCCAGCAGCTTGGCCGGGGGGCTAGGTCAGCCCCAGCATTTT. Its translation is CASSLAGGLGQPQHF.

The chain has TRBV7-2 and TRBJ2-5; TRBD2 aligns across 8 bases. J gave up 4 bases and V 6 bases, and 13 bases lay outside the gene matches. Germline V gene lookup returns CDR1 SGHTA and CDR2 FQGNSA. This CDR3 contains 16 residues. CDR3 DNA sequence: TGTGCCAGCAGTCCCCTAATAGCGGGGAGGAGAGAGACCCAGTACTTC. Amino acids: CASSPLIAGRRETQYF.

This chain connects TRBV4-1 to TRBJ1-6, with 7 bases identical to TRBD1. This CDR3 is built from 16 residues. V trimming: 4 bases; J trimming: 9 bases; junction bases outside the gene matches: 12. Germline V gene data show CDR1 as MGHRA and CDR2 as YSYEKL. The CDR3 loop is CASSPTLTGVGSPLHF. The CDR3 nucleotides are TGCGCCAGCAGCCCAACACTCACAGGGGTGGGTTCACCCCTCCACTTT.

The chain joins TRBV5-1 to TRBJ1-2; TRBD1 matches 9 bases. The trim removed 0 bases at V and 4 bases at J, leaving 10 bases unmatched. This CDR3 comprises 17 residues. From germline, CDR1 is SGHRS and CDR2 YFSETQ. The CDR3 is CASSLGPGDRAGYGYTF. In DNA form, the CDR3 reads TGCGCCAGCAGCTTGGGCCCTGGGGACAGGGCGGGCTATGGCTACACCTTC.